The clone carrying this TCR beta chain was seen more than once but under ten times. The source of the sample is a study of response to subunit inactivated influenza vaccine. TCRdb re-called the RT-PCR reads with MiXCR, one entry per CDR3 protein. The sample yields about 180,000 distinct CDR3 sequences, roughly 10% seen once. The sequence came from a man in his fifties or sixties who received an inactivated influenza vaccine. Specimen: CD8+ T cells sorted from PBMCs, collected 23 to 25 months after vaccination.

In DNA form, the CDR3 reads TGTGCCAGCAGTGTACTGAAAAGTGTAGAGACCCAGTACTTC. Translated, it gives CASSVLKSVETQYF. The J gene is TRBJ2-5, the V gene TRBV25-1; unclear D gene. V lost 4 bases to trimming and J lost 4 bases, with 13 bases between them. This CDR3 has 14 residues. Germline V gene lookup returns CDR1 MGHDK and CDR2 SYGVNS.